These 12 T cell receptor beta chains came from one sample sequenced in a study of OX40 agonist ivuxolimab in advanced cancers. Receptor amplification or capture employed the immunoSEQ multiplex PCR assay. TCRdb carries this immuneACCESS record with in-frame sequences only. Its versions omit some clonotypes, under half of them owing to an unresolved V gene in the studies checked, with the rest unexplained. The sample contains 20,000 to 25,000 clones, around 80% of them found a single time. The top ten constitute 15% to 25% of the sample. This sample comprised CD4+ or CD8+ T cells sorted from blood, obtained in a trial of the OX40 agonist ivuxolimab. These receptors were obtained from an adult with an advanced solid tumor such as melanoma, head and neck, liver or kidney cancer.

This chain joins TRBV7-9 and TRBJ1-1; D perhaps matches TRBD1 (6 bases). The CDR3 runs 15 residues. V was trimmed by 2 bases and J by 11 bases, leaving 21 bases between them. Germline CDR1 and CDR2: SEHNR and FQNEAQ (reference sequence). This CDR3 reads CASSLRGGDTQKAFF. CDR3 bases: TGTGCCAGCAGCTTAAGGGGAGGGGACACCCAAAAGGCTTTCTTT.

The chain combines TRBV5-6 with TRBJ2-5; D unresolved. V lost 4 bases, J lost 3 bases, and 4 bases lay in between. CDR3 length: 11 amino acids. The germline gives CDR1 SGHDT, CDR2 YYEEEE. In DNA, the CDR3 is TGTGCCAGCAGCCGAGAAGAGACCCAGTACTTC. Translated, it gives CASSREETQYF.

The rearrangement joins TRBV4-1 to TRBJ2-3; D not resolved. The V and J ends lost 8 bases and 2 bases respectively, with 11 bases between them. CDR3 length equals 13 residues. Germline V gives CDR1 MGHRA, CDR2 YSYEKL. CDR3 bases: TGCGCCAGCGGCGGCGCCTACACAGATACGCAGTATTTT. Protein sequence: CASGGAYTDTQYF.

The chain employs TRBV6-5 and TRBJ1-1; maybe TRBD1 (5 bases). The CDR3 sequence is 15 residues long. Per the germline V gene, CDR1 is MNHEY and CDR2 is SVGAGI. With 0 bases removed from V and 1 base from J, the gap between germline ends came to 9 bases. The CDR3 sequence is CASSYSIGGNTEAFF. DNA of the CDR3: TGTGCCAGCAGTTACTCTATCGGGGGGAACACTGAAGCTTTCTTT.

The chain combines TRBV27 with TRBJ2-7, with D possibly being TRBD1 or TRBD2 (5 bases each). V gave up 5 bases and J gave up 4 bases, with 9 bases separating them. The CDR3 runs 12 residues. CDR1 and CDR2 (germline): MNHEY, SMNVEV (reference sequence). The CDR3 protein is CASSGGRYEQYF. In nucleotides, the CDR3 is TGTGCCAGCAGTGGGGGACGGTACGAGCAGTACTTC.

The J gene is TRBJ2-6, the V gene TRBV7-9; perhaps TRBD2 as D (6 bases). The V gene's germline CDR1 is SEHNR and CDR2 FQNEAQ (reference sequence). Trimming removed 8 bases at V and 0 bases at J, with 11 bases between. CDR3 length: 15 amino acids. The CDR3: CASALGLSGANVLTF. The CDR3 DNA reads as TGTGCCAGCGCCTTGGGACTCTCTGGGGCCAACGTCCTGACTTTC.

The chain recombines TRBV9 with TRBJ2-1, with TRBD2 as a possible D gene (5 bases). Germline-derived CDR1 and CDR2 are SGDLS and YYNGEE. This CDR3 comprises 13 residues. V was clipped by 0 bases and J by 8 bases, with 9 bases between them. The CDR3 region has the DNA TGTGCCAGCAGCGTAGGACCCGGGGATGAGCAGTTCTTC. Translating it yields CASSVGPGDEQFF.

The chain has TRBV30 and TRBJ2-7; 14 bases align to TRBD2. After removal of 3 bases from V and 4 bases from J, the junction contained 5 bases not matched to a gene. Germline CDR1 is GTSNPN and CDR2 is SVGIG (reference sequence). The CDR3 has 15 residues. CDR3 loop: CAWRGTSGGRYEQYF. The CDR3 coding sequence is TGTGCCTGGAGGGGGACTAGCGGGGGAAGATACGAGCAGTACTTC.

The CDR3 spells CASSSGGTSGTYNEQFF. In nucleotides, the CDR3 is TGTGCCAGTAGTTCCGGGGGGACTAGCGGGACCTACAATGAGCAGTTCTTC. The chain is built from TRBV19 and TRBJ2-1; 13 bases align to TRBD2. The V and J ends lost 5 bases and 2 bases, in that order; junction bases with no gene match: 6. From germline, CDR1 is LNHDA and CDR2 SQIVND (reference sequence). CDR3 length: 17 amino acids.

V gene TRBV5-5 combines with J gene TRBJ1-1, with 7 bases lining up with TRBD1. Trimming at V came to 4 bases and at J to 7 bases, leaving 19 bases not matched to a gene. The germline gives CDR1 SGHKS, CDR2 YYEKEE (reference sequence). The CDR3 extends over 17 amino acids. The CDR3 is CASSPGDSITLVIEAFF. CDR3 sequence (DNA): TGTGCCAGCAGCCCTGGGGACAGCATAACACTAGTGATTGAAGCTTTCTTT.

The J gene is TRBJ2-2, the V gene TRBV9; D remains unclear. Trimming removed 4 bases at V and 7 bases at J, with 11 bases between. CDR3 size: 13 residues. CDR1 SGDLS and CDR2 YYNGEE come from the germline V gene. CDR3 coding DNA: TGTGCCAGCAGCCCTCCTATCAGCGGGGAGCTGTTTTTT. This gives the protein CASSPPISGELFF. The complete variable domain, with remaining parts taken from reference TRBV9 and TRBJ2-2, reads DSGVTQTPKHLITATGQRVTLRCSPRSGDLSVYWYQQSLDQGLQFLIQYYNGEERAKGNILERFSAQQFPDLHSELNLSSLELGDSALYFCASSPPISGELFFGEGSRLTVL.

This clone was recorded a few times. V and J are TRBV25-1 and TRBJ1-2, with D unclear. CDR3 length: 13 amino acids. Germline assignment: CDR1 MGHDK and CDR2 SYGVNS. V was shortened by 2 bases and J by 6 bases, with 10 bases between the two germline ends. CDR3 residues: CASSEGWGDGYTF. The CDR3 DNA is TGTGCCAGCAGTGAAGGGTGGGGAGATGGCTACACCTTC.